The T cell receptor (beta chain) under discussion was sequenced for a study of preoperative IRX-2 immunotherapy in early breast cancer. Germline lookup yields CDR1 MDHEN and CDR2 SYDVKM. Trimming removed 6 bases from V and 0 bases from J, with 19 bases in between. The CDR3 totals 17 residues. Clones were read by immunoSEQ multiplex PCR, and TCRdb kept only the in-frame ones, dropping some. The data hold 35,000 to 40,000 clones, with around 82% observed a single time. Treatment defined: preoperative locoregional IRX-2 cytokine immunotherapy. Patients received preoperative, locoregional IRX-2 cytokine immunotherapy in a phase Ib study.

The rearrangement links TRBV28 to TRBJ2-3, with a weak D call TRBD1 (5 bases). The sequence was collected from a human donor with breast cancer. Sequencing used lymph node tissue, obtained after IRX-2 immunotherapy. DNA of the CDR3: TGTGCCAGCAGAACTTGGGGCCGAAACCCTAGCACAGATACGCAGTATTTT. Its translation: CASRTWGRNPSTDTQYF.